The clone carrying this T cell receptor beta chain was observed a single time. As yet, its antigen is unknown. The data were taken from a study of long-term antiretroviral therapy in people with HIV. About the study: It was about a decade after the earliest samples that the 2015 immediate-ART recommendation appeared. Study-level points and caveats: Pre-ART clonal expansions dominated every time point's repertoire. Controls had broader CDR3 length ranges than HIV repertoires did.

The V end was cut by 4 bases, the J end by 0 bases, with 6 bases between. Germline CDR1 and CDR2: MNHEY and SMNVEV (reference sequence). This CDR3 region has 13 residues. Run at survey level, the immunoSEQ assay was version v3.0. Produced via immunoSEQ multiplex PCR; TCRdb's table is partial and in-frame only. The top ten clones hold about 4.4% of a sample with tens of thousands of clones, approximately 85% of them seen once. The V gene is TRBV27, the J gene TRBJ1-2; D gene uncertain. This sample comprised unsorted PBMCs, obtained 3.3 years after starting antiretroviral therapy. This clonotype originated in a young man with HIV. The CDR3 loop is CASSSRANYGYTF. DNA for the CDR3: TGTGCCAGCAGTTCCCGTGCTAACTATGGCTACACCTTC.